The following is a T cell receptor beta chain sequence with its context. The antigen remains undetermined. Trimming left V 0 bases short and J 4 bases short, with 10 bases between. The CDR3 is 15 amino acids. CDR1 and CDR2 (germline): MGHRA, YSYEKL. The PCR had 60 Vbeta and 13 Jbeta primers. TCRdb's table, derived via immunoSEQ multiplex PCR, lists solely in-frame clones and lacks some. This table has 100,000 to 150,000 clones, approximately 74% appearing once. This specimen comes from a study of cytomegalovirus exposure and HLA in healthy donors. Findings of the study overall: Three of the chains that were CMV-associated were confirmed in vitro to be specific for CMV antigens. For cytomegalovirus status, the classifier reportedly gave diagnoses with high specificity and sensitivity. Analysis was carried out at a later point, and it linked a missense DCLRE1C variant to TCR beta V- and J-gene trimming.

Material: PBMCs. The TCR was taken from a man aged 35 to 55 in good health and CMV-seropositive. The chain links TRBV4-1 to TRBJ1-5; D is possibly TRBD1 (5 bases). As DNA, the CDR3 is TGCGCCAGCAGCCAAGAGACCGGGGGTAATCAGCCCCAGCATTTT. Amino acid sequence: CASSQETGGNQPQHF.